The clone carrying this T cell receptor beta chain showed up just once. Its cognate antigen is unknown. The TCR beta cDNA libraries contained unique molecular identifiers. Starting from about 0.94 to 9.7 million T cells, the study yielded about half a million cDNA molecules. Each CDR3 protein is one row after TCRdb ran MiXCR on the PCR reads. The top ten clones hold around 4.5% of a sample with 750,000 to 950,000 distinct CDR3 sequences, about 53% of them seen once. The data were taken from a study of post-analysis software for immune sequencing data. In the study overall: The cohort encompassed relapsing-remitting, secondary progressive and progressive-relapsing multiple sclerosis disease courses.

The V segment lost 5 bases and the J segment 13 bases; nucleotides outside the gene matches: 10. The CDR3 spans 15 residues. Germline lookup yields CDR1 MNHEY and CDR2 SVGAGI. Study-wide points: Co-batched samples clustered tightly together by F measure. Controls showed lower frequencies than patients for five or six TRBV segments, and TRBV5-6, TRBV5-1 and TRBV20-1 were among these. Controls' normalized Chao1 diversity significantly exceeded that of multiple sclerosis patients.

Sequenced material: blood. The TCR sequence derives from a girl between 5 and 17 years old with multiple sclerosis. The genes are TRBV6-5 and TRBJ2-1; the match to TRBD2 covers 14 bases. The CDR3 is CASSPGLAGVGRQFF. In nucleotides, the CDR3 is TGTGCCAGCAGTCCGGGACTAGCGGGAGTTGGTCGACAGTTCTTC.